This T cell receptor (beta chain) was retrieved from a study of graft-versus-host responses after intestinal transplantation. Study in general: Multivisceral, liver-intestinal, or isolated intestinal transplants were received by the recipients. All recipients got anti-thymocyte globulin induction, then tacrolimus and steroids for around three years. Study-level points and caveats: Recipient marrow showed GvH clones, some seen first in ileum or blood.

This clone was recorded a few times. Its antigen is unidentified. Repertoires were generated with immunoSEQ multiplex PCR, while TCRdb's copy carries only in-frame clones and drops some. Among around 97,000 clones, approximately 94% were seen once, and the ten largest hold roughly 1%. This CDR3 has 13 amino acids. J lost 7 bases, V lost 4 bases, and 4 bases had no gene match. CDR1 is MNHEY, CDR2 SMNVEV, per germline (reference sequence). Here the sequenced sample was unstimulated CD8+ T cells sorted from spleen or lymph node cells, taken before intestinal transplant. This TCR derives from a human donor who received an intestinal transplant. V usage is TRBV27 and J usage is TRBJ2-4; TRBD1 matches 7 bases. The chain's CDR3 is CASSSMGQNIQYF. CDR3 sequence (DNA): TGTGCCAGCAGTTCAATGGGACAGAACATTCAGTACTTC.